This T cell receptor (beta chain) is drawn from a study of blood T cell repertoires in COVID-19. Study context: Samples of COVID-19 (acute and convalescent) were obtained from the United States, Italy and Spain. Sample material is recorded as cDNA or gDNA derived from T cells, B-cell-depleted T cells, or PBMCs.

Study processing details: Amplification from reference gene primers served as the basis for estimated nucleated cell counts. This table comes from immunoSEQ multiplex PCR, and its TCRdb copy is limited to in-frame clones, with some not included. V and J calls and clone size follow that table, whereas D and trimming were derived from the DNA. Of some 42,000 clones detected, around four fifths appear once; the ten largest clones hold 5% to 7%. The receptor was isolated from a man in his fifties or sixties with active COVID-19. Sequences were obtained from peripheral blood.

The CDR3 DNA reads TGTGCCAGCAGCCAAGATCGAATGGGGGCCCAGGTCAATGAGCAGTTCTTC. This translates into CASSQDRMGAQVNEQFF. The chain joins TRBV4-2 to TRBJ2-1; D possibly corresponds to TRBD1 (6 bases). V was trimmed by 0 bases and J by 6 bases, leaving 18 bases between them. Germline V gives CDR1 LGHNA, CDR2 YNFKEQ. The CDR3 length is 17 residues.